The 15 T cell receptor beta chains reported below all come from one sample, sequenced in a study of T-cell memory formation after mild COVID-19. MiXCR, run by TCRdb on the 5' RACE reads, gives a single entry per CDR3 protein. The sample contains 290,000 or so distinct CDR3 sequences, approximately 19% of which appear only once. Sample: PBMCs or a T cell subset sorted from them (not recorded which). Receptor source: a man aged 18 to 30 who had mild COVID-19 (a few samples of this study predate the infection). Cell type and time point are not known.

Only a few counts were recorded for this clonotype. The genes are TRBV6-5 and TRBJ2-3; possible D gene TRBD1, 6 bases. V was clipped by 10 bases and J by 4 bases, with 15 bases between them. Germline values: CDR1 MNHEY, CDR2 SVGAGI. The CDR3 sequence is 13 residues long. Here the CDR3 reads CATSQGQADTQYF. CDR3 bases: TGTGCCACCTCGCAGGGGCAGGCAGATACGCAGTATTTT.

DNA of the CDR3: TGCGCCAGCAGATCTACTCCCGAAGGGGGCTACGAGCAGTACGTC. It codes for CASRSTPEGGYEQYV. The chain couples TRBV5-1 to TRBJ2-7; the D gene is possibly TRBD1 (6 bases). The CDR3 loop spans 15 amino acids. Germline V CDR1 and CDR2: SGHRS, YFSETQ. Trimming took 5 bases from V and 3 from J, leaving 18 bases between them.

This chain joins TRBV27 and TRBJ2-7; TRBD1 matches at 7 bases. The CDR3 has 14 residues. The J segment lost 1 base and the V segment lost 5 bases, leaving 5 bases of the junction unmatched. CDR1 is MNHEY and CDR2 is SMNVEV in the germline V gene (reference sequence). The CDR3 sequence: CASSLDRDSYEQYV. CDR3 DNA sequence: TGTGCCAGCAGTCTCGACAGGGATTCCTACGAGCAGTACGTC.

This clonotype turned up a few times. The J gene is TRBJ2-3, the V gene TRBV6-2 or TRBV6-3; D perhaps matches TRBD2 (5 bases). This CDR3 spans 17 amino acids. Germline V lookup: CDR1 MNHEY, CDR2 SVGEGT. V lost 8 bases to trimming and J lost 2 bases, with 23 bases between them. The CDR3 loop is CASAPSPDWASTDTQYF. Written as DNA, the CDR3 is TGTGCCAGCGCCCCGTCCCCGGACTGGGCCTCCACAGATACGCAGTATTTT.

The V gene is TRBV5-1, the J gene TRBJ1-1; TRBD1 might be the D (5 bases). This CDR3 contains 17 residues. Germline CDR1 SGHRS, CDR2 YFSETQ. V gave up 3 bases and J gave up 1 base, with 19 bases separating them. DNA of the CDR3: TGCGCCAGCAGCTCTAGGGGCATGTGGAAAGGGAACACTGAAGCTTTCTTT. Amino acids: CASSSRGMWKGNTEAFF.

The chain links TRBV10-3 to TRBJ1-2; a possible D gene is TRBD1 (6 bases). CDR3 length: 15 residues. The germline V and J ends were trimmed by 4 bases and 7 bases, with 19 bases remaining between them. CDR1 is ENHRY, CDR2 SYGVKD, per germline. CDR3 in amino acids: CAISVGGGRAGGYTF. CDR3 coding DNA: TGTGCCATCAGTGTCGGCGGGGGCAGGGCGGGTGGCTACACCTTC.

This clonotype was detected a few times. The genes are TRBV7-9 and TRBJ2-7; possibly TRBD2 for D (7 bases). This CDR3 comprises 17 residues. Deletions cut 2 bases from V and 3 bases from J, with 20 bases between. Germline CDR1 reads SEHNR; CDR2 reads FQNEAQ (reference sequence). The CDR3 loop is CASSLWVGGLIYYEQYV. The CDR3 DNA follows: TGTGCCAGCAGCTTATGGGTGGGGGGGCTTATATACTACGAGCAGTACGTC.

The V gene is TRBV7-2, the J gene TRBJ1-6; D gene uncertain. Trimming removed 5 bases from V and 0 bases from J, with 5 bases in between. In germline, CDR1 is SGHTA, CDR2 FQGNSA. The CDR3 is made up of 14 amino acids. In DNA form, the CDR3 reads TGTGCCAGCAGCCGCAGCTCCTATAATTCACCCCTCCACTTT. Translating it yields CASSRSSYNSPLHF. The complete variable domain, with remaining parts taken from reference TRBV7-2 and TRBJ1-6, reads GAGVSQSPSNKVTEKGKDVELRCDPISGHTALYWYRQSLGQGLEFLIYFQGNSAPDKSGLPSDRFSAERTGGSVSTLTIQRTQQEDSAVYLCASSRSSYNSPLHFGNGTRLTVT.

This clonotype turned up a few times. The chain is built from TRBV6-5 and TRBJ1-6; no firm D call. The CDR3 consists of 17 residues. With 1 base removed from V and 0 bases from J, the gap between germline ends came to 10 bases. The germline gives CDR1 MNHEY, CDR2 SVGAGI. CDR3 amino acids: CASSYLTISSYNSPLHF. CDR3 bases: TGTGCCAGCAGTTACTTAACAATTAGCTCCTATAATTCACCCCTCCACTTT.

The chain links TRBV12-3 or TRBV12-4 to TRBJ1-5; D uncertain. V shed 3 bases and J shed 3 bases, with 3 bases lying between them. The CDR3 extends over 12 amino acids. The CDR3 region is CASSFVNQPQHF. The CDR3 DNA reads as TGTGCCAGCAGTTTTGTCAATCAGCCCCAGCATTTT.

This clonotype turned up a few times. The rearrangement links TRBV5-1 to TRBJ1-1; the match to TRBD1 covers 9 bases. This CDR3 region has 18 residues. Germline-derived CDR1 and CDR2 are SGHRS and YFSETQ. V was pared by 3 bases and J by 3 bases, with 15 bases of the junction left unmatched. This CDR3 reads CASSWTPGQGGGHTEAFF. The CDR3 coding sequence is TGCGCCAGCAGCTGGACCCCGGGACAGGGAGGGGGGCACACTGAAGCTTTCTTT.

This clonotype has a single count. The V call is TRBV6-9, the J call TRBJ2-1, with 8 bases aligning to TRBD1. The J segment lost 9 bases and the V segment lost 6 bases, leaving 13 bases of the junction unmatched. This CDR3 is 15 amino acids long. The germline V gene encodes CDR1 MNHGY and CDR2 SVAAGI. The CDR3 DNA reads TGTGCCAGCAGGCTTTATTGGGCAGGGGGCCTTGAGCAGTTCTTC. Amino acid sequence: CASRLYWAGGLEQFF.

This clonotype was recorded at least ten times. CDR3 residues: CASSLTGNSEKLFF. The CDR3 region has the DNA TGTGCCAGCAGCTTGACAGGGAATTCCGAAAAACTGTTTTTT. The V and J genes are TRBV7-8 and TRBJ1-4; TRBD1 agrees at 7 bases. Germline V gene data show CDR1 as SGHVS and CDR2 as FQNEAQ. The CDR3 has 14 amino acids. The V gene end was trimmed by 3 bases and the J gene end by 8 bases; junction bases not matched to a gene: 6.

The J gene is TRBJ2-1, the V gene TRBV14; D not resolved. CDR3 length: 18 amino acids. V shed 2 bases and J shed 1 base, with 18 bases lying between them. The germline gives CDR1 SGHDN, CDR2 FVKESK. CDR3 region: CASSQYPPGPRSYNEQFF. The CDR3 DNA follows: TGTGCCAGCAGCCAATATCCCCCCGGGCCTAGATCCTACAATGAGCAGTTCTTC.

In its sample, this clonotype was seen many times. The chain carries TRBV7-6 and TRBJ2-1, with unresolved D. CDR3 length: 12 amino acids. Between the trimmed V and J ends, which lost 5 bases and 8 bases, there was a span of 10 bases. Germline V gives CDR1 SGHVS, CDR2 FNYEAQ. The CDR3 sequence is CASSPSWDEQFF. CDR3 DNA: TGTGCCAGCAGCCCATCATGGGATGAGCAGTTCTTC.